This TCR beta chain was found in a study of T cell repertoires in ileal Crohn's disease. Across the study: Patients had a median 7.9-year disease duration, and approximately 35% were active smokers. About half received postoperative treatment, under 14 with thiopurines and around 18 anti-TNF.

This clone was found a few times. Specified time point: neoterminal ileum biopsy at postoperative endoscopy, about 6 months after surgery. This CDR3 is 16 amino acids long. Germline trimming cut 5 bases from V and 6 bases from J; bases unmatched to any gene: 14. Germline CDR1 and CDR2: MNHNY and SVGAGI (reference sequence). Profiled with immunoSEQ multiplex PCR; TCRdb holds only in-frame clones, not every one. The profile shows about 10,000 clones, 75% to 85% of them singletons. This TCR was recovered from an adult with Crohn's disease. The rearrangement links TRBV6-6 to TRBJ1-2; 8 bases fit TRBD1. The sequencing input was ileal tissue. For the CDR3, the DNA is TGTGCCAGCAGTAGTCAGGGGGCGAGCCTATCGGATGGCTACACCTTC. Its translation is CASSSQGASLSDGYTF.